Below, one TCR beta chain is given with its context. Its antigen is undetermined. These data are taken from a study of cytomegalovirus exposure and HLA in healthy donors. Study results and caveats: The investigators catalogued 150 to 200 TCR beta chains as cytomegalovirus-associated.

60 Vbeta and 13 Jbeta primers were used in PCR. This table comes from immunoSEQ multiplex PCR, and its TCRdb copy is limited to in-frame clones, with some not included. The repertoire holds under 200,000 clones, with roughly 82% as singletons. This clonotype was sampled from a girl between 10 and 17 years old in good health and CMV-seropositive. The sequencing sample was made of PBMCs.

The CDR3 here is CASSPPTGGWTEAFF. CDR3 nucleotide sequence: TGTGCCAGCAGTCCACCGACAGGGGGCTGGACTGAAGCTTTCTTT. The V gene is TRBV2, the J gene TRBJ1-1, with 10 bases fitting TRBD1. This CDR3 is built from 15 residues. V was clipped by 5 bases and J by 5 bases; unmatched bases: 8. Germline V gene lookup returns CDR1 SNHLY and CDR2 FYNNEI.